This T cell receptor (beta chain) was captured by sequencing in a study of T cells in Graves' hyperthyroidism and ophthalmopathy. Study findings and constraints: Ophthalmopathy was distinguished from stable hyperthyroidism by 13 V-J signatures.

RNA transcripts gave rise to amplified TCR beta CDR3 regions. In the first-round RT-PCR of the TCR CDR3, the HTBI primer set was used. TCRdb re-called the multiplex PCR reads with MiXCR, one entry per CDR3 protein. The sample has 750,000 to 950,000 distinct CDR3 sequences, 38% seen once. Germline lookup yields CDR1 SGHNT and CDR2 YYREEE (reference sequence). With 0 bases removed from V and 7 bases from J, the gap between germline ends came to 13 bases. CDR3 size: 14 residues. On this clonotype: Its specificity is unknown.

Sequenced material: blood. The V gene is TRBV5-4, the J gene TRBJ1-1; D ambiguous. The origin of this receptor is a man between 18 and 35 years old with Graves' hyperthyroidism. The CDR3 region is CASSLDLGTDEAFF. In DNA, the CDR3 is TGTGCCAGCAGCTTGGATTTGGGAACAGATGAAGCTTTCTTT. The full variable domain, in which reference TRBV5-4 and TRBJ1-1 provide the parts outside the CDR3, is ETGVTQSPTHLIKTRGQQVTLRCSSQSGHNTVSWYQQALGQGPQFIFQYYREEENGRGNFPPRFSGLQFPNYSSELNVNALELDDSALYLCASSLDLGTDEAFFGQGTRLTVV.